The next 28 T cell receptor beta chains were all read from a single sample in a study of a mutant IDH1 vaccine in newly diagnosed glioma. Stated time point: week 23, last vaccination. Mutant IDH1 20-mer peptide, at 300 ug, made up each vaccine dose, with topical imiquimod. Clones were read by immunoSEQ multiplex PCR, and TCRdb kept only the in-frame ones, dropping some. The sample contains 88,000 or so clones, 75% to 85% of which appear only once. For these receptors, no antigen is known. This specimen was PBMCs, taken from a glioma patient whose treatment included an IDH1 peptide vaccine. These receptors were obtained from a man aged 25-40 years with glioma. Some clones in this sample may be carry-over from other donors' samples.

The rearrangement joins TRBV11-2 to TRBJ1-4; no definite D call. Germline values: CDR1 SGHAT, CDR2 FQNNGV. The CDR3 has 15 amino acids. V was clipped by 5 bases and J by 8 bases, with 18 bases between them. The CDR3 coding sequence is TGTGCCAGCAGCCGAGGTGGTGGGGTAGAAGAAAAACTGTTTTTT. Protein: CASSRGGGVEEKLFF.

This clone was seen just once. This chain links TRBV27 with TRBJ2-7; TRBD1 matches at 7 bases. Germline V gives CDR1 MNHEY, CDR2 SMNVEV (reference sequence). The CDR3 covers 12 residues. The ends lost 10 bases at V and 3 bases at J; junction bases unmatched: 6. Written as DNA, the CDR3 is TGTGCCACCACCCGGGACAGCTACGAGCAGTACTTC. Translation: CATTRDSYEQYF.

The CDR3 protein is CASSIRQGAQETQYF. The CDR3 bases are TGTGCCAGTAGTATCCGGCAGGGTGCCCAAGAGACCCAGTACTTC. The J gene is TRBJ2-5, the V gene TRBV19, with D perhaps TRBD1 (5 bases). Germline V CDR1 and CDR2: LNHDA, SQIVND (reference sequence). CDR3 size: 15 residues. The germline V and J ends were trimmed by 3 bases and 1 base, with 12 bases remaining between them.

This clone was counted once. The chain combines TRBV4-1 with TRBJ2-1; 8 bases are a match to TRBD2. The CDR3 length is 16 residues. The trim removed 0 bases at V and 6 bases at J, leaving 7 bases unmatched. The germline CDR1 and CDR2 sequences are MGHRA and YSYEKL. This chain's CDR3 is CASSQETSVLGNEQFF. The CDR3 coding sequence is TGCGCCAGCAGCCAAGAGACTAGCGTGCTTGGCAATGAGCAGTTCTTC.

This chain uses TRBV4-3 with TRBJ1-5; D unresolved. CDR3 length: 12 residues. V was shortened by 5 bases and J by 12 bases, with 14 bases between the two germline ends. Germline CDR1 reads LGHNA; CDR2 reads YSLEER. The CDR3 region is CASSVGSIHQHF. The CDR3 nucleotides are TGCGCCAGCAGCGTCGGATCCATTCACCAGCATTTT.

This rearrangement joins TRBV15 to TRBJ2-7; no reliable D call. The CDR3 spans 15 residues. Looked up from germline, CDR1 is LNHNV and CDR2 is YYDKDF (reference sequence). V was cut by 0 bases and J by 0 bases, with 9 bases left in between. The CDR3 sequence: CATSRDRWSSYEQYF. In nucleotides, the CDR3 is TGTGCCACCAGCAGAGACAGGTGGAGCTCCTACGAGCAGTACTTC.

The genes are TRBV4-3 and TRBJ1-1, with D uncertain. The V end was cut by 0 bases, the J end by 7 bases, with 6 bases between. CDR1 LGHNA and CDR2 YSLEER come from the germline V gene. The length of the CDR3 is 12 residues. The CDR3 DNA sequence: TGCGCCAGCAGCCAAGATTGGGGTGAAGCTTTCTTT. Its translation is CASSQDWGEAFF.

This chain connects TRBV10-2 to TRBJ2-5, with no clear D. CDR3 length: 12 residues. The germline gives CDR1 WSHSY, CDR2 SAAADI. Trimming stripped 3 bases from V and 5 bases from J, with 7 bases between. Written as DNA, the CDR3 is TGCGCCAGCAGTGACGCTGGGGAGACCCAGTACTTC. Translation gives CASSDAGETQYF.

The V call is TRBV7-6, the J call TRBJ2-7, with 8 nucleotides matching TRBD1. This CDR3 is 16 amino acids long. Trimming removed 1 base from V and 0 bases from J; junction bases left unmatched: 5. Germline V gives CDR1 SGHVS, CDR2 FNYEAQ. CDR3 residues: CASSLGTGPSSYEQYF. The CDR3 bases are TGTGCCAGCAGCTTAGGGACAGGGCCGAGCTCCTACGAGCAGTACTTC.

The V and J genes are TRBV14 and TRBJ2-1; 8 bases are a match to TRBD2. In germline, CDR1 is SGHDN, CDR2 FVKESK. There are 15 residues in the CDR3. V shed 0 bases, J shed 10 bases, and the junction held 8 bases outside the gene matches. CDR3 region: CASSQDRLAFGEQFF. The DNA of the CDR3 is TGTGCCAGCAGCCAAGATAGACTAGCGTTTGGGGAGCAGTTCTTC. The full variable domain, its missing parts supplied by reference TRBV14 and TRBJ2-1, is EAGVTQFPSHSVIEKGQTVTLRCDPISGHDNLYWYRRVMGKEIKFLLHFVKESKQDESGMPNNRFLAERTGGTYSTLKVQPAELEDSGVYFCASSQDRLAFGEQFFGPGTRLTVL.

The rearrangement uses TRBV6-6 and TRBJ1-1; no definite D call. The germline V gene has CDR1 MNHNY and CDR2 SVGAGI (reference sequence). The CDR3 extends over 13 amino acids. Trimming cost V 5 bases and J 1 base, with 8 bases left between them. Written as DNA, the CDR3 is TGTGCCAGCAGTCTGACCCGGAACACTGAAGCTTTCTTT. Encoded protein: CASSLTRNTEAFF.

This sequence joins TRBV25-1 and TRBJ2-7; D unresolved. CDR1 and CDR2 from the germline V gene are MGHDK and SYGVNS. V shed 6 bases and J shed 6 bases, with 15 bases lying between them. The CDR3 loop spans 13 amino acids. In DNA, the CDR3 is TGTGCCAGCAGAAGTCTTGGGCCGGCCGAGCAGTACTTC. Amino acid sequence: CASRSLGPAEQYF.

The V and J genes are TRBV15 and TRBJ2-1; D not resolved. Germline-derived CDR1 and CDR2 are LNHNV and YYDKDF (reference sequence). This CDR3 contains 15 residues. V shed 1 base and J shed 4 bases, with 11 bases lying between them. In nucleotides, the CDR3 is TGTGCCACCAGCAGAGGCTCACTTCTATACAATGAGCAGTTCTTC. Translating it yields CATSRGSLLYNEQFF. Combining the CDR3 with reference TRBV15 and TRBJ2-1 gives the whole variable domain DAMVIQNPRYQVTQFGKPVTLSCSQTLNHNVMYWYQQKSSQAPKLLFHYYDKDFNNEADTPDNFQSRRPNTSFCFLDIRSPGLGDTAMYLCATSRGSLLYNEQFFGPGTRLTVL.

This chain uses TRBV7-3 with TRBJ1-3; D remains unclear. Germline assignment: CDR1 SGHTA and CDR2 FQGTGA. The V and J ends lost 2 bases and 7 bases respectively, with 15 bases between them. The CDR3 extends over 15 amino acids. Here the CDR3 reads CASSLAGFPGNTIYF. CDR3 bases: TGTGCCAGCAGCTTAGCGGGGTTTCCCGGTAACACCATATATTTT.

This chain connects TRBV27 to TRBJ2-1, with TRBD2 matching over 7 bases. Per germline, CDR1 MNHEY and CDR2 SMNVEV (reference sequence). V shed 2 bases, J shed 5 bases, and the junction held 6 bases outside the gene matches. The CDR3 is 15 residues long. The CDR3 nucleotides are TGTGCCAGCAGTTTAGCGGGAGCGACGAACAATGAGCAGTTCTTC. Translated: CASSLAGATNNEQFF.

This chain uses TRBV14 with TRBJ2-7, with D possibly TRBD1 on 5 matching bases. The CDR3 has 14 residues. The V and J ends lost 5 bases and 3 bases respectively, with 14 bases between them. Germline assignment: CDR1 SGHDN and CDR2 FVKESK. Here the CDR3 reads CASSSSRVGYEQYF. As DNA, the CDR3 is TGTGCCAGCAGCTCTTCCAGGGTCGGCTACGAGCAGTACTTC.

This clone has only a few counts. Written as DNA, the CDR3 is TGTGCCAGCAACCGACATTTTGGGACAGGGGGATCGTATGGCTACACCTTC. As protein: CASNRHFGTGGSYGYTF. This sequence joins TRBV4-2 and TRBJ1-2, with TRBD1 identical over 11 bases. Germline trimming cut 7 bases from V and 5 bases from J; bases unmatched to any gene: 15. The CDR3 is 17 amino acids. Germline CDR1 is LGHNA and CDR2 is YNFKEQ.

The chain couples TRBV2 to TRBJ2-1; 8 nucleotides align to TRBD1. This CDR3 region has 12 residues. Germline CDR1 is SNHLY and CDR2 is FYNNEI. V lost 10 bases, J lost 7 bases, and 6 bases stayed unmatched. In DNA, the CDR3 is TGTGCCATCCAGACAGGGGCGAATGAGCAGTTCTTC. Translating gives CAIQTGANEQFF.

V and J are TRBV5-6 and TRBJ1-1; 7 positions match TRBD1. CDR1 is SGHDT and CDR2 is YYEEEE in the germline V gene. V gave up 0 bases and J gave up 3 bases; unmatched junction bases: 5. This CDR3 contains 15 residues. CDR3 amino acids: CASSLVGQSHTEAFF. In DNA, the CDR3 is TGTGCCAGCAGCTTGGTGGGACAGAGCCACACTGAAGCTTTCTTT.

The rearrangement uses TRBV23-1 and TRBJ2-2; 9 positions match TRBD1. TRBV23-1 is identified as an open reading frame with a role that is uncertain. V shed 6 bases, J shed 0 bases, and the junction held 11 bases outside the gene matches. The CDR3 extends over 18 amino acids. The CDR3 coding sequence is TGCGCCAGCAGAGCCGGGACAGGGTCTGTTGCGAACACCGGGGAGCTGTTTTTT. This encodes CASRAGTGSVANTGELFF.

This rearrangement joins TRBV25-1 to TRBJ2-1, with D possibly being TRBD1 (6 bases). V was clipped by 1 base and J by 3 bases, with 16 bases between them. The CDR3 consists of 17 residues. CDR1 is MGHDK and CDR2 is SYGVNS in the germline V gene. The DNA of the CDR3 is TGTGCCAGCAGTGAATTTATGTTAGGCAGGGGCTACAATGAGCAGTTCTTC. Translated, it gives CASSEFMLGRGYNEQFF.

The V gene is TRBV25-1, the J gene TRBJ2-7; D possibly corresponds to TRBD1 (5 bases). The V gene's germline CDR1 is MGHDK and CDR2 SYGVNS. The CDR3 extends over 10 amino acids. V lost 9 bases and J lost 3, with 6 bases in between. CDR3 protein: CASRGYEQYF. CDR3 nucleotide sequence: TGTGCCAGTAGGGGCTACGAGCAGTACTTC.

The V and J genes are TRBV2 and TRBJ2-3; D uncertain. The V gene's germline CDR1 is SNHLY and CDR2 FYNNEI. The V end was cut by 5 bases, the J end by 6 bases, with 15 bases between. CDR3 size: 14 residues. CDR3 bases: TGTGCCAGCAGTCCCCTGGCAGAAGAGGATACGCAGTATTTT. As protein: CASSPLAEEDTQYF.

This clone was seen only once. The genes are TRBV19 and TRBJ2-7; no firm D call. This CDR3 has 14 residues. Germline-derived CDR1 and CDR2 are LNHDA and SQIVND (reference sequence). Trimming shortened V by 1 base and J by 2 bases, and 9 bases separated the two germline ends. The CDR3: CASSIGDTTYEQYF. The CDR3 bases are TGTGCCAGTAGTATAGGAGACACCACCTACGAGCAGTACTTC.

This clone was observed a handful of times. The gene calls are TRBV19 and TRBJ2-4, with 7 bases matching TRBD2. The V gene end was trimmed by 0 bases and the J gene end by 5 bases; junction bases not matched to a gene: 10. The germline CDR1 and CDR2 sequences are LNHDA and SQIVND (reference sequence). There are 17 residues in the CDR3. In DNA form, the CDR3 reads TGTGCCAGTAGTATAGAGGGACTACGAACTAGCCAAAACATTCAGTACTTC. Its translation is CASSIEGLRTSQNIQYF.

The chain carries TRBV6-1 and TRBJ2-6, with D perhaps matching TRBD1 (5 bases). There are 15 residues in the CDR3. V gave up 5 bases and J gave up 0 bases, with 8 bases separating them. CDR1 is MNHNS, CDR2 SASEGT, per germline. The CDR3 DNA sequence: TGTGCCAGCAGTCGACAGCGCTCTGGGGCCAACGTCCTGACTTTC. Amino acid sequence: CASSRQRSGANVLTF.

This chain links TRBV28 with TRBJ2-5, with a weak D call TRBD2 (6 bases). The V end was cut by 1 base, the J end by 3 bases, with 12 bases between. Per germline, CDR1 MDHEN and CDR2 SYDVKM. The CDR3 spans 15 residues. The CDR3 loop is CASSLYRGEEETQYF. CDR3 DNA sequence: TGTGCCAGCAGTTTATATAGAGGGGAGGAAGAGACCCAGTACTTC.

This rearrangement joins TRBV28 to TRBJ2-3; no reliable D call. This CDR3 has 16 amino acids. CDR1 and CDR2 (germline): MDHEN, SYDVKM. V lost 1 base, J lost 3 bases, and 14 bases lay in between. DNA for the CDR3: TGTGCCAGCAGTTTATCGGATTTTACCACTACAGATACGCAGTATTTT. Its translation is CASSLSDFTTTDTQYF.